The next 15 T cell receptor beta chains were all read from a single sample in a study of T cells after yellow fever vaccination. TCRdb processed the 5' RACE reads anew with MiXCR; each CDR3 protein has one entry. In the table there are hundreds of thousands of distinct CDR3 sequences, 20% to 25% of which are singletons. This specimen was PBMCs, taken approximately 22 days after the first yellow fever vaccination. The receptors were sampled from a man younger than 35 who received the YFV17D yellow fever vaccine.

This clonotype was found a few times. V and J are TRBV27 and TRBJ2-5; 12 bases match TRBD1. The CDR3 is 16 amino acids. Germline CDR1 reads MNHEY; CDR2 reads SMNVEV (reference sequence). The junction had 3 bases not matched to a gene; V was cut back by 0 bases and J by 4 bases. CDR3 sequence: CASSLSGQGAGETQYF. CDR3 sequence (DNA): TGTGCCAGCAGTTTATCGGGACAGGGGGCGGGAGAGACCCAGTACTTC.

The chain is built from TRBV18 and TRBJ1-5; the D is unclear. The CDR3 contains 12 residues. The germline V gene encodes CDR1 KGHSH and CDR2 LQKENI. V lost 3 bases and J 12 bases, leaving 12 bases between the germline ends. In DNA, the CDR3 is TGTGCCAGCTCACCGGAAGGCAAGGTCCAGCATTTT. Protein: CASSPEGKVQHF.

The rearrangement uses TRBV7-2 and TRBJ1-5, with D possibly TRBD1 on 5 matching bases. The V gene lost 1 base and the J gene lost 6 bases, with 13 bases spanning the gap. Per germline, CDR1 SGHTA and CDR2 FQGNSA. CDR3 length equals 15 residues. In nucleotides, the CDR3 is TGTGCCAGCAGCTTAGGCCAGGGAGGGATTCAGCCCCAGCATTTT. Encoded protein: CASSLGQGGIQPQHF.

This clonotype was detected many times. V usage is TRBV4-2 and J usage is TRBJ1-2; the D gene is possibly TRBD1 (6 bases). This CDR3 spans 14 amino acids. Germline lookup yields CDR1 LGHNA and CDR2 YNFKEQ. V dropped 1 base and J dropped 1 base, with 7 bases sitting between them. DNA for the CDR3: TGTGCCAGCAGCCAAGTAGGGGGTAACTATGGCTACACCTTC. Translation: CASSQVGGNYGYTF.

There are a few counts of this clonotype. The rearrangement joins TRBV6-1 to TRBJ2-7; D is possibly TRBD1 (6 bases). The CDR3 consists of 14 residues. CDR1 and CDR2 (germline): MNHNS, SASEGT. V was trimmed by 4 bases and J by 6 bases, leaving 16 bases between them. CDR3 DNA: TGTGCCAGCAGTGTGTCAGGGGCCGCCTCCGAGCAGTACGTC. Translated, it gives CASSVSGAASEQYV.

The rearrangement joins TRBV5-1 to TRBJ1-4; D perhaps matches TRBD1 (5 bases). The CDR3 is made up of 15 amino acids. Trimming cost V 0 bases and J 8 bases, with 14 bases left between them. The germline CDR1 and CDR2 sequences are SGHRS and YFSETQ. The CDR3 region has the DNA TGCGCCAGCAGCTTGGCGGCAGGGTCGTACGAAAAACTGTTTTTT. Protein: CASSLAAGSYEKLFF. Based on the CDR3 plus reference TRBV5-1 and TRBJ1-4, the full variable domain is KAGVTQTPRYLIKTRGQQVTLSCSPISGHRSVSWYQQTPGQGLQFLFEYFSETQRNKGNFPGRFSGRQFSNSRSEMNVSTLELGDSALYLCASSLAAGSYEKLFFGSGTQLSVL.

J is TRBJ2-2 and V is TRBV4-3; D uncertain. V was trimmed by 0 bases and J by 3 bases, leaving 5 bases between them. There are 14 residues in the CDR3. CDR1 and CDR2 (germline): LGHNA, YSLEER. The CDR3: CASSQDEYTGELFF. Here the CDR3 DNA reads TGCGCCAGCAGCCAAGACGAATACACCGGGGAGCTGTTTTTT.

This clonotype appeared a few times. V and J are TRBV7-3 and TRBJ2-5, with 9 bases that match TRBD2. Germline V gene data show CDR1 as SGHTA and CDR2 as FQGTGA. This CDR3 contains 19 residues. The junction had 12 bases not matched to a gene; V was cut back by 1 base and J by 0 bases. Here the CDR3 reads CASSLRLSGGTLYQETQYF. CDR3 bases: TGTGCCAGCAGCTTAAGGTTGAGCGGGGGGACCCTGTACCAAGAGACCCAGTACTTC. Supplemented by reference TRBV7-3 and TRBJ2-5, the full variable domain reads GAGVSQTPSNKVTEKGKYVELRCDPISGHTALYWYRQSLGQGPEFLIYFQGTGAADDSGLPNDRFFAVRPEGSVSTLKIQRTERGDSAVYLCASSLRLSGGTLYQETQYFGPGTRLLVL.

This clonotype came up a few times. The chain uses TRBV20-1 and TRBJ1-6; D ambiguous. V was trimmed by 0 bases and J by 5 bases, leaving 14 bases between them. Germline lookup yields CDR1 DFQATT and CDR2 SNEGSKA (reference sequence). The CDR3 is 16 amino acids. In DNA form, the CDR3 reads TGCAGTGCTAGAGATCAAGGGTTGGGAGATAATTCACCCCTCCACTTT. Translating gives CSARDQGLGDNSPLHF.

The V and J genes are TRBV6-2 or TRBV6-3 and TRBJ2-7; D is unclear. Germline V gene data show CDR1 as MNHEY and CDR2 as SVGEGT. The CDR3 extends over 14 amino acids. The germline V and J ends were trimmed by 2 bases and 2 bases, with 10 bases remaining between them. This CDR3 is CASSYPPQPYEQYV. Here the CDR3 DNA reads TGTGCCAGCAGTTACCCCCCACAACCCTACGAGCAGTACGTC.

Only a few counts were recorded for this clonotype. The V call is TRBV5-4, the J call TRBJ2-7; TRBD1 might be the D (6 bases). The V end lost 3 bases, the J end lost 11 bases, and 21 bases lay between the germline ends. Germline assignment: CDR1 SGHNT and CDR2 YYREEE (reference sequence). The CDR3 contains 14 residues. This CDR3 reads CASSYRDKTAEEYF. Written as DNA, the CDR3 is TGTGCCAGCAGCTACCGGGACAAAACCGCTGAGGAGTACTTC.

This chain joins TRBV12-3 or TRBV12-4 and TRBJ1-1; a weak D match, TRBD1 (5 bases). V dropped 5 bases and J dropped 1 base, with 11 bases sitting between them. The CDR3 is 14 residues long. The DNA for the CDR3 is TGTGCCAGCAGTCAACAGGCCCCGAACACTGAAGCTTTCTTT. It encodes CASSQQAPNTEAFF.

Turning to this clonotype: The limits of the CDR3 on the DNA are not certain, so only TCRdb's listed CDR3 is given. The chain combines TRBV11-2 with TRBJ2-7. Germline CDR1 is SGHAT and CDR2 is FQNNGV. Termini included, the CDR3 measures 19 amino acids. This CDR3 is CASSLLQWKSSTSVEEQYV.

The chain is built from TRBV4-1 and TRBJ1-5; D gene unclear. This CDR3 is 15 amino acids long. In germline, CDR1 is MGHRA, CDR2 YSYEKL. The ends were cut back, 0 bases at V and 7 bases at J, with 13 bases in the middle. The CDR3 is CASSQDAAERQPQHF. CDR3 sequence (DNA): TGCGCCAGCAGCCAAGATGCGGCAGAGCGCCAGCCCCAGCATTTT.

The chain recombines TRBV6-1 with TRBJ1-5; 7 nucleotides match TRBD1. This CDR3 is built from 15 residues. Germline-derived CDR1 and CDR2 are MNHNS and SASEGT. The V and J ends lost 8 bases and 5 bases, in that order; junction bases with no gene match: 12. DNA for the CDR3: TGTGCCAGCGGTCTTGACACAGGGGAGTATCAGCCCCAGCATTTT. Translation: CASGLDTGEYQPQHF.